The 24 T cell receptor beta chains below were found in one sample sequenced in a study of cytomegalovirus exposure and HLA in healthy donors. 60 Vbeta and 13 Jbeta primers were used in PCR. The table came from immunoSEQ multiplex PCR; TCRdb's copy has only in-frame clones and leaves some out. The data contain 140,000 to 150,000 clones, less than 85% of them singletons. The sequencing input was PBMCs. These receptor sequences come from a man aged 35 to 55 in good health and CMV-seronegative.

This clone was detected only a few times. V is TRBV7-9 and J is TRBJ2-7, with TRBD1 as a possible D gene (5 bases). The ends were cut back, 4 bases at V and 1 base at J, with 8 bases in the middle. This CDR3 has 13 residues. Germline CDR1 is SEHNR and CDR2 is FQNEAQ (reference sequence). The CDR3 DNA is TGTGCCAGCAGCTCCCCAGGGTCCTACGAGCAGTACTTC. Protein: CASSSPGSYEQYF.

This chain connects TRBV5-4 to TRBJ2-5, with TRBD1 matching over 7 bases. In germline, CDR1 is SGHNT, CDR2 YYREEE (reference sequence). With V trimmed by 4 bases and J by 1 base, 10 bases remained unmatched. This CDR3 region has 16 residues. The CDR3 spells CASSAPGQPTQETQYF. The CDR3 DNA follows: TGTGCCAGCAGCGCGCCGGGACAGCCTACCCAAGAGACCCAGTACTTC.

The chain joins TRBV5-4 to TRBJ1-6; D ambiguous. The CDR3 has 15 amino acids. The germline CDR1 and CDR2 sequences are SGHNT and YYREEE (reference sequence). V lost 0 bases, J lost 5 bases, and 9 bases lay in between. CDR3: CASSLEGVHNSPLHF. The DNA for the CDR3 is TGTGCCAGCAGCTTGGAAGGAGTTCATAATTCACCCCTCCACTTT.

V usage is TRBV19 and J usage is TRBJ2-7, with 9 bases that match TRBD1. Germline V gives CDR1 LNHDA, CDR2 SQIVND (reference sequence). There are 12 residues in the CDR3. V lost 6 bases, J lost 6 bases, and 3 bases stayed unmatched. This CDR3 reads CASSPDRGEQYF. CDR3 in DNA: TGTGCCAGTAGCCCGGACAGGGGCGAGCAGTACTTC.

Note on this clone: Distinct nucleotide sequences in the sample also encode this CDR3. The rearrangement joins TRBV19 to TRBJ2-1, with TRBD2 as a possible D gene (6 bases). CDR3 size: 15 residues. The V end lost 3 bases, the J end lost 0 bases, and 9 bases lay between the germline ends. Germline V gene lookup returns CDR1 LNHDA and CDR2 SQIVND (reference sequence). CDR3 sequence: CASSIAGNSYNEQFF. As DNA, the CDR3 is TGTGCCAGTAGTATTGCGGGAAACTCCTACAATGAGCAGTTCTTC.

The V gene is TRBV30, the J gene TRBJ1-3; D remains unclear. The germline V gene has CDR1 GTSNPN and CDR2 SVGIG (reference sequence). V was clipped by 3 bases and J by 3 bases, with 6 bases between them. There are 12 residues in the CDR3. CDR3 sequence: CAWRPVGNTIYF. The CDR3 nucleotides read TGTGCCTGGAGGCCAGTTGGAAACACCATATATTTT.

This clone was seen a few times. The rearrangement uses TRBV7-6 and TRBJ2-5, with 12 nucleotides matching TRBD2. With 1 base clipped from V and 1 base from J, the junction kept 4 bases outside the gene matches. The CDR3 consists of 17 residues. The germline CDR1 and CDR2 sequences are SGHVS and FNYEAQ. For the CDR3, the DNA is TGTGCCAGCAGCTTAGACCTAGCGGGAGGGTTCCAAGAGACCCAGTACTTC. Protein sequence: CASSLDLAGGFQETQYF.

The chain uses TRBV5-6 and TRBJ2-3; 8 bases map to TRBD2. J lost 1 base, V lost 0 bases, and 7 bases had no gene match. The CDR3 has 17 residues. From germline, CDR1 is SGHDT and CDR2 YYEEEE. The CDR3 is CASSLAGVTSGTDTQYF. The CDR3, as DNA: TGTGCCAGCAGCTTGGCGGGGGTGACTAGCGGCACAGATACGCAGTATTTT.

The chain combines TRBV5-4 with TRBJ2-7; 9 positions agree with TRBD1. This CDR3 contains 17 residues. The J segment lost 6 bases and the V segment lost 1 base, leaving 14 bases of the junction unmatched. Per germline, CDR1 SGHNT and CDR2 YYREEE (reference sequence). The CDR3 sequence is CASSLLGGGQGLSEQYF. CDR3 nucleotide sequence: TGTGCCAGCAGCTTGTTAGGGGGGGGACAGGGACTAAGCGAGCAGTACTTC.

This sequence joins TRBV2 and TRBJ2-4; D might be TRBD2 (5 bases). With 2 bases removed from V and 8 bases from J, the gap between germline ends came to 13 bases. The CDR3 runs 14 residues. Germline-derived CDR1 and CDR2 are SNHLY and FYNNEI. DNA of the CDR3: TGTGCCAGCAGTGAATTGGGAGCCGAAGACATTCAGTACTTC. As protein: CASSELGAEDIQYF.

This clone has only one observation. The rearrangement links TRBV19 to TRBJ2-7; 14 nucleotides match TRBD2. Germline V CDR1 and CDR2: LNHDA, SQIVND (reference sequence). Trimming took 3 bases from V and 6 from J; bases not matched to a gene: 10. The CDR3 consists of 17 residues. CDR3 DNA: TGTGCCAGTAGTATCTTGGGGACTAGCGGGAGTCTGGGCGAGCAGTACTTC. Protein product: CASSILGTSGSLGEQYF.

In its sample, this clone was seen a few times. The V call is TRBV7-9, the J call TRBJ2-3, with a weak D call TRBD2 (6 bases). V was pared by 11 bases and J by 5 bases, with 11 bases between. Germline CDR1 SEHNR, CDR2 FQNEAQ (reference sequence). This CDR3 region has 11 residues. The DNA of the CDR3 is TGTGCCGTAGAGCGGGTAGATACGCAGTATTTT. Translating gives CAVERVDTQYF.

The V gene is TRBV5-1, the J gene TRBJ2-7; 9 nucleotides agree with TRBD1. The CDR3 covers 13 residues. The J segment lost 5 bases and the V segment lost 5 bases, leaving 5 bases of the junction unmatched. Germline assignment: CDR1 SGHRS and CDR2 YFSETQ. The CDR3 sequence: CASRGTGLDEQYF. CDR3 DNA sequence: TGCGCCAGCAGGGGGACAGGGTTAGACGAGCAGTACTTC.

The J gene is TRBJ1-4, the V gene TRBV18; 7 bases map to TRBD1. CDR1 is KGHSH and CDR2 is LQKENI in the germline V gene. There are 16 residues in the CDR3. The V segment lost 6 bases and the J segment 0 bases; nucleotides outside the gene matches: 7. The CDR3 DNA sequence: TGTGCCAGCTCCCAGACAGGGTTTGCAACTAATGAAAAACTGTTTTTT. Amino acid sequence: CASSQTGFATNEKLFF. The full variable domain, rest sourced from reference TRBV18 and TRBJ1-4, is NAGVMQNPRHLVRRRGQEARLRCSPMKGHSHVYWYRQLPEEGLKFMVYLQKENIIDESGMPKERFSAEFPKEGPSILRIQQVVRGDSAAYFCASSQTGFATNEKLFFGSGTQLSVL.

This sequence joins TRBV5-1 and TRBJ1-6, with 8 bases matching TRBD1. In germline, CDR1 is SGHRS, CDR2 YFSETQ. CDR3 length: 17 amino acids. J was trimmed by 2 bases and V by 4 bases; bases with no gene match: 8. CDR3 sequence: CASSTEGDRPYNSPLHF. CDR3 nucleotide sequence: TGCGCCAGCAGCACGGAGGGGGACAGGCCCTATAATTCACCCCTCCACTTT.

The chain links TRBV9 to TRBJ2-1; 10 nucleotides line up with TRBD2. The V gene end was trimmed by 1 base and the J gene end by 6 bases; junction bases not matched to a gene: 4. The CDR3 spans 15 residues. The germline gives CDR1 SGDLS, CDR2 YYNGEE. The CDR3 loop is CASSVPASGGNEQFF. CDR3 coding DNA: TGTGCCAGCAGCGTACCCGCTAGCGGGGGCAATGAGCAGTTCTTC.

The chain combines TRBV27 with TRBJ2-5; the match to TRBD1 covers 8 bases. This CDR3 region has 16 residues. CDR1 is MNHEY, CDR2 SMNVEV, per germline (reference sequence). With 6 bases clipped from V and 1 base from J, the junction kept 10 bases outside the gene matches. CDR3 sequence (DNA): TGTGCCAGCAGAGCAACGGACAGGGCGATCCAAGAGACCCAGTACTTC. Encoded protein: CASRATDRAIQETQYF.

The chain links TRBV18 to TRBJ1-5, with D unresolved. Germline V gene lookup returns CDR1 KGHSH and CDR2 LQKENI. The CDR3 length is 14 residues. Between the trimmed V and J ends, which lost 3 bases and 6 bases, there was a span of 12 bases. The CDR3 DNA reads TGTGCCAGCTCACCGCCCTATATGGTTCAGCCCCAGCATTTT. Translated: CASSPPYMVQPQHF.

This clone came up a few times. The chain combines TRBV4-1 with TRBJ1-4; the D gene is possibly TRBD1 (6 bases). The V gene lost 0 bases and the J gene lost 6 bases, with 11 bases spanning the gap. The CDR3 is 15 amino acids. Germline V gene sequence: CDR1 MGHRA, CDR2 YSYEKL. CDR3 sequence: CASSQEGSGDEKLFF. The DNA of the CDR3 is TGCGCCAGCAGCCAAGAAGGGTCAGGGGATGAAAAACTGTTTTTT.

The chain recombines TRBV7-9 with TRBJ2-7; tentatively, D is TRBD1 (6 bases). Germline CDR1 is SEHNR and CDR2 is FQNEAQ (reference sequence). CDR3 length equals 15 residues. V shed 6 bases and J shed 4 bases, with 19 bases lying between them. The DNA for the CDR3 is TGTGCCAGCAGAAGCACCACCGGGACACCGTACGAGCAGTACTTC. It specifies CASRSTTGTPYEQYF.

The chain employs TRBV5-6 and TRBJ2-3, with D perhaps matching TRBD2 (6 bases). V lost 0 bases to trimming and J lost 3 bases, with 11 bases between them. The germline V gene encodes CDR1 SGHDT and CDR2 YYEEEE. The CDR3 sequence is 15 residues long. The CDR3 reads CASSLVEGRTDTQYF. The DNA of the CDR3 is TGTGCCAGCAGCTTGGTGGAGGGCCGAACAGATACGCAGTATTTT.

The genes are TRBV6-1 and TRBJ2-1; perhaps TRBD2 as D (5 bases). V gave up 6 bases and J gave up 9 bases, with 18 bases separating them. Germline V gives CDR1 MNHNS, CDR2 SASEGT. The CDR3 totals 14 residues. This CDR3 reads CASRFSEESSEQFF. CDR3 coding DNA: TGTGCCAGCAGATTTAGCGAGGAGAGCAGTGAGCAGTTCTTC.

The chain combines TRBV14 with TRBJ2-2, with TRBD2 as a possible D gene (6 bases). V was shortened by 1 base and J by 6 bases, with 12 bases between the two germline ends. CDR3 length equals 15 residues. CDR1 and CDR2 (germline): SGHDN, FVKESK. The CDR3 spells CASSQGRGLPGELFF. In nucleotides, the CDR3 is TGTGCCAGCAGCCAAGGCCGGGGACTCCCCGGGGAGCTGTTTTTT.

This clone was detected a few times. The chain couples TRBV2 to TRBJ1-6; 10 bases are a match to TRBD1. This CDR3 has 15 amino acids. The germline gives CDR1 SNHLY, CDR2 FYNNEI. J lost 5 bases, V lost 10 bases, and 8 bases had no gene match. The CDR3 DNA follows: TGTGCCACCAGCGGGGACAGGGGAAATAATTCACCCCTCCACTTT. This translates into CATSGDRGNNSPLHF.